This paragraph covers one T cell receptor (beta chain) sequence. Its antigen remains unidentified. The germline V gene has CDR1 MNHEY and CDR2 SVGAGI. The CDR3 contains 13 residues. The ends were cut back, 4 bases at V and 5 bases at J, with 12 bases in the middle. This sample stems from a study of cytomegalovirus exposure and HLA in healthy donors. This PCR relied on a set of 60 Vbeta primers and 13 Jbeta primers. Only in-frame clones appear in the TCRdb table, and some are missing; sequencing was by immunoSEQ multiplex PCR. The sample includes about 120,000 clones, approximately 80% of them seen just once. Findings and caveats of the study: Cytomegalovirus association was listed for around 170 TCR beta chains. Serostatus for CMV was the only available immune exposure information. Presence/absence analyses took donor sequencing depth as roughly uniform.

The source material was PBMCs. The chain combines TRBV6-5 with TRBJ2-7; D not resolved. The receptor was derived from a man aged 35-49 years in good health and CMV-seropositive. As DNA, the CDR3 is TGTGCCAGCAGTTTTACTTTGGGCGACGAGCAGTACTTC. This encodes CASSFTLGDEQYF.